The next 28 T cell receptor beta chains were all read from a single sample in a study of early T cells in non-severe SARS-CoV-2 infection. TCRdb redid the calling of the 5' RACE reads with MiXCR, one entry per CDR3 protein. There are 45,000 or so distinct CDR3 sequences in the sample; about 23% occur only once, and under 6% lies in the top ten. Sequenced material: whole blood, taken at baseline. These receptors all come from an adult who was a healthcare worker with PCR-confirmed SARS-CoV-2 infection or an uninfected control (not recorded which).

This clonotype appeared a few times. The rearrangement uses TRBV3-1 and TRBJ1-4; no clear D gene. The CDR3 has 11 residues. V shed 1 base and J shed 17 bases, with 11 bases lying between them. Germline-derived CDR1 and CDR2 are LGHDT and YNNKEL (reference sequence). In DNA, the CDR3 is TGTGCCAGCAGCCAAGCTGGGCCTCCATTTTTT. This translates into CASSQAGPPFF.

The chain links TRBV6-6 to TRBJ1-3; no clear D gene. The CDR3 sequence is 14 residues long. Germline-derived CDR1 and CDR2 are MNHNY and SVGAGI (reference sequence). The V end lost 7 bases, the J end lost 0 bases, and 10 bases lay between the germline ends. The CDR3 reads CASNADRSGNTIYF. Here the CDR3 DNA reads TGTGCCAGCAATGCGGACCGCTCTGGAAACACCATATATTTT.

This clonotype was seen more than once but under ten times. The V gene is TRBV13, the J gene TRBJ2-1; TRBD1 matches at 8 bases. The germline V gene encodes CDR1 PRHDT and CDR2 FYEKMQ (reference sequence). The CDR3 runs to 14 residues. Trimming at V came to 10 bases and at J to 6 bases, leaving 11 bases not matched to a gene. The CDR3 nucleotides are TGTGCCACCGGATTGGGACAGGCGGGCAATGAGCAGTTCTTC. This gives the protein CATGLGQAGNEQFF. Looking up the rest from reference TRBV13 and TRBJ2-1 gives the full variable domain: AAGVIQSPRHLIKEKRETATLKCYPIPRHDTVYWYQQGPGQDPQFLISFYEKMQSDKGSIPDRFSAQQFSDYHSELNMSSLELGDSALYFCATGLGQAGNEQFFGPGTRLTVL.

The table lists this clonotype with a few counts. The chain recombines TRBV7-9 with TRBJ1-1; D unclear. V shed 0 bases and J shed 6 bases, with 5 bases lying between them. The CDR3 contains 12 residues. CDR1 is SEHNR, CDR2 FQNEAQ, per germline (reference sequence). For the CDR3, the DNA is TGTGCCAGCAGCTTAGCGGGCGCTGAAGCTTTCTTT. Amino acid sequence: CASSLAGAEAFF.

The rearrangement links TRBV20-1 to TRBJ1-2; D gene ambiguous. V dropped 6 bases and J dropped 5 bases, with 16 bases sitting between them. Germline V gene lookup returns CDR1 DFQATT and CDR2 SNEGSKA (reference sequence). The CDR3 runs 13 residues. The CDR3 sequence: CSATSTGSYGYTF. CDR3 nucleotide sequence: TGCAGTGCCACCTCAACCGGGAGTTATGGCTACACCTTC.

This clonotype showed up just a few times. The chain employs TRBV7-6 and TRBJ1-2; 8 bases agree with TRBD1. The CDR3 loop spans 13 amino acids. Germline V gene lookup returns CDR1 SGHVS and CDR2 FNYEAQ. J lost 4 bases, V lost 5 bases, and 3 bases had no gene match. DNA for the CDR3: TGTGCCAGCAGCGGACAGGGTAGCTATGGCTACACCTTC. Translated, it gives CASSGQGSYGYTF.

The genes are TRBV19 and TRBJ1-5; D is perhaps TRBD1 (5 bases). V was shortened by 3 bases and J by 7 bases, with 10 bases between the two germline ends. The length of the CDR3 is 13 residues. Germline V gene data show CDR1 as LNHDA and CDR2 as SQIVND (reference sequence). CDR3 in DNA: TGTGCCAGTAGTATTGAAGGGGACCAGCCCCAGCATTTT. Translation: CASSIEGDQPQHF.

The rearrangement uses TRBV7-9 and TRBJ2-7; TRBD2 aligns across 7 bases. The germline V gene encodes CDR1 SEHNR and CDR2 FQNEAQ (reference sequence). The CDR3 length is 16 residues. The trim removed 4 bases at V and 3 bases at J, leaving 12 bases unmatched. CDR3 nucleotides: TGTGCCAGCAGCTCCCCCTTCGAACGGGGGGACTACGAGCAGTACTTC. It specifies CASSSPFERGDYEQYF.

This clonotype occurred a few times. V and J are TRBV7-2 and TRBJ2-2, with D tentatively TRBD1 (6 bases). Germline CDR1 SGHTA, CDR2 FQGNSA. Trimming stripped 5 bases from V and 4 bases from J, with 17 bases between. This CDR3 is built from 16 residues. The DNA for the CDR3 is TGTGCCAGCAGCCCGAGCCCCGGACAGACCACCGGGGAGCTGTTTTTT. It yields the protein CASSPSPGQTTGELFF.

This clonotype was observed a few times. The chain links TRBV11-2 to TRBJ2-5; 11 nucleotides align to TRBD2. The germline V gene has CDR1 SGHAT and CDR2 FQNNGV. This CDR3 region has 15 residues. V was clipped by 7 bases and J by 2 bases; unmatched bases: 6. The CDR3 coding sequence is TGTGCCAGCACCTTGACTAGCGGGATACAAGAGACCCAGTACTTC. This encodes CASTLTSGIQETQYF.

The CDR3 region is CAWSVAVNTEAFF. CDR3 sequence (DNA): TGTGCCTGGAGTGTAGCCGTGAACACTGAAGCTTTCTTT. J is TRBJ1-1 and V is TRBV30; D not certain. Trimming shortened V by 0 bases and J by 0 bases, and 5 bases separated the two germline ends. The CDR3 loop spans 13 amino acids. Germline lookup yields CDR1 GTSNPN and CDR2 SVGIG (reference sequence).

The CDR3 reads CASSAIPDTQYF. The CDR3 region has the DNA TGTGCCAGCAGTGCTATTCCAGATACGCAGTATTTT. This chain uses TRBV6-6 with TRBJ2-3; D ambiguous. Looked up from germline, CDR1 is MNHNY and CDR2 is SVGAGI (reference sequence). The CDR3 length is 12 residues. The V end was cut by 5 bases, the J end by 4 bases, with 7 bases between.

Many counts were recorded for this clonotype. The chain recombines TRBV2 with TRBJ1-5; tentative D call: TRBD1 (5 bases). CDR3 length: 15 amino acids. V dropped 8 bases and J dropped 3 bases, with 17 bases sitting between them. From germline, CDR1 is SNHLY and CDR2 FYNNEI. CDR3 coding DNA: TGTGCCAGCCGGACGCGGGGGTGGCCCAATCAGCCCCAGCATTTT. The encoded protein is CASRTRGWPNQPQHF.

This clonotype showed up many times. This chain links TRBV12-5 with TRBJ1-6; no clear D gene. This CDR3 contains 17 residues. Trimming removed 4 bases at V and 8 bases at J, with 21 bases between. Germline CDR1 reads LGHNT; CDR2 reads FRNRAP. The chain's CDR3 is CASGSPGGGIQDSPLHF. Written as DNA, the CDR3 is TGTGCTAGTGGTTCGCCGGGCGGAGGGATACAAGATTCACCCCTCCACTTT.

This clonotype came up many times. The chain has TRBV9 and TRBJ2-2; D is uncertain. The germline gives CDR1 SGDLS, CDR2 YYNGEE. V was cut by 5 bases and J by 4 bases, with 6 bases left in between. CDR3 size: 12 residues. CDR3 protein: CASRTATGELFF. The CDR3 DNA is TGTGCCAGCAGGACTGCCACCGGGGAGCTGTTTTTT.

V and J are TRBV5-5 and TRBJ2-1, with 9 bases identical to TRBD1. Trimming cost V 0 bases and J 8 bases; bases outside gene matches: 12. This CDR3 contains 17 residues. Germline assignment: CDR1 SGHKS and CDR2 YYEKEE (reference sequence). CDR3 nucleotide sequence: TGTGCCAGCAGCTTGGCCTACCGGGGACAGGGCCACGATGAGCAGTTCTTC. This gives the protein CASSLAYRGQGHDEQFF.

This clonotype was counted only a few times. This chain connects TRBV29-1 to TRBJ2-7, with 7 bases identical to TRBD2. The CDR3 is 12 residues long. Germline V gene data show CDR1 as SQVTM and CDR2 as ANQGSEA. Unmatched junction bases numbered 4, after V lost 6 bases and J lost 2 bases. The CDR3 loop reads CSVGGDAYEQYF. CDR3 bases: TGCAGCGTGGGGGGGGACGCCTACGAGCAGTACTTC.

This clonotype was counted between two and nine times. J is TRBJ2-3 and V is TRBV5-4; 11 bases map to TRBD2. The CDR3 is made up of 15 amino acids. Per germline, CDR1 SGHNT and CDR2 YYREEE (reference sequence). Germline trimming cut 5 bases from V and 5 bases from J; bases unmatched to any gene: 7. The CDR3 DNA is TGTGCCAGCAGAATAGCGGGGGGGCGTCAAGATACGCAGTATTTT. Its protein product is CASRIAGGRQDTQYF.

The rearrangement joins TRBV5-6 to TRBJ2-3, with 8 positions matching TRBD1. CDR3 length: 15 amino acids. The ends lost 7 bases at V and 2 bases at J; junction bases unmatched: 9. Germline assignment: CDR1 SGHDT and CDR2 YYEEEE. CDR3 residues: CASGPGTGDTDTQYF. For the CDR3, the DNA is TGTGCCAGCGGCCCCGGGACAGGTGACACAGATACGCAGTATTTT.

This clonotype showed up just a few times. The chain carries TRBV6-2 or TRBV6-3 and TRBJ2-4; tentatively, D is TRBD2 (6 bases). Germline V lookup: CDR1 MNHEY, CDR2 SVGEGT. V shed 6 bases and J shed 0 bases, with 12 bases lying between them. This CDR3 is 15 amino acids long. The CDR3 reads CASRDTSLAKNIQYF. In DNA, the CDR3 is TGTGCCAGCAGAGACACTAGCTTAGCCAAAAACATTCAGTACTTC.

This clonotype was recorded a few times. The chain joins TRBV19 to TRBJ1-2, with D maybe TRBD1 (6 bases). The CDR3 is 14 amino acids. Trimming left V 7 bases short and J 2 bases short, with 14 bases between. CDR1 is LNHDA and CDR2 is SQIVND in the germline V gene (reference sequence). CDR3 nucleotides: TGTGCCAGTACCCGAGGACAGTACAACTATGGCTACACCTTC. This encodes CASTRGQYNYGYTF. Variable domain in full (rest from reference TRBV19 and TRBJ1-2): DGGITQSPKYLFRKEGQNVTLSCEQNLNHDAMYWYRQDPGQGLRLIYYSQIVNDFQKGDIAEGYSVSREKKESFPLTVTSAQKNPTAFYLCASTRGQYNYGYTFGSGTRLTVV.

The CDR3 region is CASSATGVGETQYF. The CDR3, as DNA: TGTGCCAGCAGTGCGACAGGGGTCGGGGAGACCCAGTACTTC. This chain joins TRBV6-1 and TRBJ2-5; 8 bases agree with TRBD1. This CDR3 contains 14 residues. Per the germline V gene, CDR1 is MNHNS and CDR2 is SASEGT. Losses at the gene ends were 4 bases for V and 5 bases for J; bases not matched to a gene: 6.

This clonotype turned up a few times. The chain recombines TRBV5-1 with TRBJ1-5; D possibly corresponds to TRBD1 (5 bases). The germline CDR1 and CDR2 sequences are SGHRS and YFSETQ. V gave up 0 bases and J gave up 7 bases, with 8 bases separating them. The CDR3 is 13 residues long. The CDR3 loop reads CASSLEGAQPQHF. Here the CDR3 DNA reads TGCGCCAGCAGCTTGGAAGGGGCACAGCCCCAGCATTTT.

This clonotype came up a few times. The chain carries TRBV27 and TRBJ1-2; D uncertain. Trimming removed 4 bases at V and 5 bases at J, with 11 bases between. The germline CDR1 and CDR2 sequences are MNHEY and SMNVEV (reference sequence). The CDR3 extends over 13 amino acids. CDR3 loop: CASSYGEQYGYTF. In DNA, the CDR3 is TGTGCCAGCAGTTATGGGGAACAATATGGCTACACCTTC.

The gene calls are TRBV4-1 and TRBJ2-1; TRBD1 or TRBD2 may be the D gene (6 bases each). Germline CDR1 MGHRA, CDR2 YSYEKL. Trimming pared 0 bases from V and 9 bases from J, leaving 12 bases between. The CDR3 runs 14 residues. The CDR3 sequence is CASSQEGRDTEQFF. In DNA, the CDR3 is TGCGCCAGCAGCCAAGAAGGGCGGGACACTGAGCAGTTCTTC.

The V call is TRBV12-3 or TRBV12-4, the J call TRBJ2-1, with no clear D. The CDR3 covers 13 residues. Trimming removed 1 base at V and 7 bases at J, with 8 bases between. For the CDR3, the DNA is TGTGCCAGCAGTTTAGTCATGGGGAATGAGCAGTTCTTC. Translation gives CASSLVMGNEQFF.

The V and J genes are TRBV6-6 and TRBJ2-3; TRBD2 aligns across 9 bases. V lost 6 bases, J lost 2 bases, and 18 bases stayed unmatched. This CDR3 is 19 amino acids long. From germline, CDR1 is MNHNY and CDR2 SVGAGI (reference sequence). As DNA, the CDR3 is TGTGCCAGCAGCCGTTGGGGAGCGGGGGGAAACCCCCCCACAGATACGCAGTATTTT. As protein: CASSRWGAGGNPPTDTQYF.

This clonotype was detected a few times. The CDR3 DNA sequence: TGCAGTGCTAGAGATCCGACCCGCGGGCGGATCAATGAGCAGTTCTTC. This translates into CSARDPTRGRINEQFF. This chain links TRBV20-1 with TRBJ2-1, with D perhaps matching TRBD2 (5 bases). The CDR3 extends over 16 amino acids. Trimming left V 0 bases short and J 6 bases short, with 18 bases between. CDR1 is DFQATT and CDR2 is SNEGSKA in the germline V gene (reference sequence).